The T cell receptor (beta chain) described here comes from a study of blood T cell repertoires in COVID-19. About the research overall: Nucleic acid was either cDNA or gDNA, and it came from T cells, B-cell-depleted T cells, or PBMCs.

In the source study's methods: Using reference gene primer amplification, nucleated cell counts were estimated. Measured with immunoSEQ multiplex PCR; TCRdb has only the in-frame clones, and not every one. The D gene and trimming were derived from the DNA, and the V and J assignments and clone size from that table. This sample has nearly 30,000 clones, with 89% found just once. This clonotype originated in a human donor in a cohort sampled during active COVID-19. Sequenced sample: peripheral blood.

The CDR3 DNA reads as TGCGCCAGCAGCCAACAAAAAACAGGGTCCGCTGGAAACACCATATATTTT. Translated, it gives CASSQQKTGSAGNTIYF. This chain uses TRBV4-3 with TRBJ1-3; D perhaps matches TRBD1 (6 bases). CDR3 length: 17 amino acids. CDR1 and CDR2 (germline): LGHNA, YSLEER. Trimming removed 2 bases at V and 2 bases at J, with 16 bases between.